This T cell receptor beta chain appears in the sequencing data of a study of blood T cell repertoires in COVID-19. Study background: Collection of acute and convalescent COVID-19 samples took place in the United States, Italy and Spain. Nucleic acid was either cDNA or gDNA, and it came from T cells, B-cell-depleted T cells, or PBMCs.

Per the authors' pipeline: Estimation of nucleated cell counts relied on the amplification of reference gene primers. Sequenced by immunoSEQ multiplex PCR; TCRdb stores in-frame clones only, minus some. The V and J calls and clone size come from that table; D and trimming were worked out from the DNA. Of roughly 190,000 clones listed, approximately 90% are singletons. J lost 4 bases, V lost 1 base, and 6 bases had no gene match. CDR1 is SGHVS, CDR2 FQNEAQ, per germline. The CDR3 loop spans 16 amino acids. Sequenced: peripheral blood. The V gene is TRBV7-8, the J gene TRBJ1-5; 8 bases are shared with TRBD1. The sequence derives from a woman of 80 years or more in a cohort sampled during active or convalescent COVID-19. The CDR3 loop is CASSLGRTGINQPQHF. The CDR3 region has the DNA TGTGCCAGCAGCTTAGGCCGGACAGGGATTAATCAGCCCCAGCATTTT.